Sequencing of this T cell receptor beta chain was carried out in a study of blood T cell repertoires in COVID-19. Study background: Acute-phase and convalescent COVID-19 samples originated in the United States, Italy and Spain.

This study enrolled people aged about 18 to 90 from around 26 US geographic areas. Assignment of participants to cohorts was predicated upon participant-reported clinical history. The length of the CDR3 is 15 residues. Germline loops: CDR1 KGHSH, CDR2 LQKENI. V was pared by 3 bases and J by 4 bases, with 8 bases of the junction left unmatched. Per the authors' pipeline: Estimated nucleated cell counts came from reference gene primer amplification. This table comes from immunoSEQ multiplex PCR, and its TCRdb copy is limited to in-frame clones, with some not included. The DNA was the basis for D and trimming; V, J and clone size are from that table. Of 180,000 or so clones in the sample, about 84% were seen once.

Sequenced input: PBMCs or T cells enriched from blood (not recorded which). The source is a man aged 35-49 years with acute COVID-19. V is TRBV18 and J is TRBJ1-1; the match to TRBD1 covers 7 bases. CDR3 sequence (DNA): TGTGCCAGCTCACCGGGACAGAGTCAAGGCACTGAAGCTTTCTTT. It translates to CASSPGQSQGTEAFF.